Each of the 21 T cell receptor beta chains below was sequenced from the same sample in a study of blood T cell repertoires in COVID-19. Assay: immunoSEQ multiplex PCR; the TCRdb copy retains only in-frame clones and omits some. The table lists 200,000 to 250,000 clones, around 81% of them singletons. The sequenced sample was peripheral blood. The source is a human donor in a cohort sampled during active COVID-19.

The V call is TRBV28, the J call TRBJ1-1, with 7 positions matching TRBD1. The CDR3 is made up of 13 amino acids. V shed 5 bases, J shed 4 bases, and the junction held 4 bases outside the gene matches. In germline, CDR1 is MDHEN, CDR2 SYDVKM. The CDR3 loop reads CASSERGPTEAFF. CDR3 coding DNA: TGTGCCAGCAGTGAAAGGGGGCCCACTGAAGCTTTCTTT.

The chain links TRBV7-2 to TRBJ1-5; D perhaps matches TRBD1 (5 bases). The CDR3 is made up of 17 amino acids. V shed 2 bases and J shed 5 bases, with 19 bases lying between them. CDR1 is SGHTA and CDR2 is FQGNSA in the germline V gene. The CDR3 DNA sequence: TGTGCCAGCAGCTTACGGCAGGGCGTCCTCCCGTATCAGCCCCAGCATTTT. Residues: CASSLRQGVLPYQPQHF.

J is TRBJ1-4 and V is TRBV24-1; D remains ambiguous. The CDR3 loop spans 13 amino acids. With 5 bases removed from V and 3 bases from J, the gap between germline ends came to 6 bases. From germline, CDR1 is KGHDR and CDR2 SFDVKD. In DNA, the CDR3 is TGTGCCACCAGTGGTCCAGCTAATGAAAAACTGTTTTTT. Protein sequence: CATSGPANEKLFF.

V usage is TRBV9 and J usage is TRBJ2-3; possibly TRBD1 for D (5 bases). The germline gives CDR1 SGDLS, CDR2 YYNGEE. V lost 0 bases and J lost 6, with 5 bases in between. There are 12 residues in the CDR3. The CDR3 here is CASSVEGDTQYF. In DNA, the CDR3 is TGTGCCAGCAGCGTAGAGGGGGATACGCAGTATTTT.

The gene calls are TRBV5-1 and TRBJ1-6; 8 positions match TRBD1. The junction had 9 bases not matched to a gene; V was cut back by 2 bases and J by 5 bases. The germline gives CDR1 SGHRS, CDR2 YFSETQ. This CDR3 contains 17 residues. The CDR3 loop is CASSLMYQGADNSPLHF. The CDR3 bases are TGCGCCAGCAGCTTAATGTATCAGGGGGCTGATAATTCACCCCTCCACTTT.

This rearrangement joins TRBV5-1 to TRBJ1-3; 7 nucleotides agree with TRBD1. V trimming: 4 bases; J trimming: 0 bases; junction bases outside the gene matches: 10. Germline V gene sequence: CDR1 SGHRS, CDR2 YFSETQ. This CDR3 is 17 amino acids long. The CDR3: CASSATGDLSSGNTIYF. CDR3 nucleotide sequence: TGCGCCAGCAGCGCAACAGGGGACCTGAGCTCTGGAAACACCATATATTTT. Based on the CDR3 plus reference TRBV5-1 and TRBJ1-3, the full variable domain is KAGVTQTPRYLIKTRGQQVTLSCSPISGHRSVSWYQQTPGQGLQFLFEYFSETQRNKGNFPGRFSGRQFSNSRSEMNVSTLELGDSALYLCASSATGDLSSGNTIYFGEGSWLTVV.

This clone was recorded once. The chain links TRBV9 to TRBJ1-1, with no clear D. Trimming took 4 bases from V and 1 from J, leaving 11 bases between them. CDR1 and CDR2 (germline): SGDLS, YYNGEE. The CDR3 length is 14 residues. CDR3 in amino acids: CASSFSGSNTEAFF. Written as DNA, the CDR3 is TGTGCCAGCAGCTTCTCCGGGTCGAACACTGAAGCTTTCTTT.

This clone showed up many times. Other DNA sequences within the sample encode an identical CDR3. J is TRBJ2-7 and V is TRBV7-9, with TRBD2 matching 8 bases. The ends lost 1 base at V and 3 bases at J; junction bases unmatched: 5. The CDR3 is made up of 15 amino acids. The germline CDR1 and CDR2 sequences are SEHNR and FQNEAQ (reference sequence). The CDR3, as DNA: TGTGCCAGCAGCTTAGTGAGCGGGGGCCACTACGAGCAGTACTTC. This gives the protein CASSLVSGGHYEQYF.

The CDR3: CASSPGTSGRRNIQYF. The CDR3 nucleotides are TGTGCCAGCAGCCCTGGGACTAGCGGGAGACGGAACATTCAGTACTTC. V gene TRBV9 combines with J gene TRBJ2-4; TRBD2 aligns across 14 bases. The CDR3 has 16 amino acids. Germline values: CDR1 SGDLS, CDR2 YYNGEE. Unmatched junction bases numbered 7, after V lost 4 bases and J lost 7 bases. The full variable domain, rest sourced from reference TRBV9 and TRBJ2-4, is DSGVTQTPKHLITATGQRVTLRCSPRSGDLSVYWYQQSLDQGLQFLIQYYNGEERAKGNILERFSAQQFPDLHSELNLSSLELGDSALYFCASSPGTSGRRNIQYFGAGTRLSVL.

This chain links TRBV18 with TRBJ1-3; D is unclear. CDR3 length equals 15 residues. V shed 1 base and J shed 0 bases, with 7 bases lying between them. Per the germline V gene, CDR1 is KGHSH and CDR2 is LQKENI. The CDR3 DNA follows: TGTGCCAGCTCACCACAGCCCCTCTCTGGAAACACCATATATTTT. This gives the protein CASSPQPLSGNTIYF. Using reference TRBV18 and TRBJ1-3 for the parts outside the CDR3, the full variable domain is NAGVMQNPRHLVRRRGQEARLRCSPMKGHSHVYWYRQLPEEGLKFMVYLQKENIIDESGMPKERFSAEFPKEGPSILRIQQVVRGDSAAYFCASSPQPLSGNTIYFGEGSWLTVV.

J is TRBJ2-3 and V is TRBV7-9, with 7 bases identical to TRBD2. This CDR3 is built from 15 residues. V shed 3 bases, J shed 2 bases, and the junction held 5 bases outside the gene matches. Germline CDR1 is SEHNR and CDR2 is FQNEAQ (reference sequence). The CDR3 DNA is TGTGCCAGCAGCTTGCGGGCGGGGGACACAGATACGCAGTATTTT. Its translation: CASSLRAGDTDTQYF.

This rearrangement joins TRBV5-4 to TRBJ1-1; D not resolved. Germline V gene lookup returns CDR1 SGHNT and CDR2 YYREEE (reference sequence). Between the trimmed V and J ends, which lost 3 bases and 0 bases, there was a span of 15 bases. The CDR3 runs to 16 residues. The CDR3 DNA reads as TGTGCCAGCAGCTCCCGGGTCTCAATTATGAACACTGAAGCTTTCTTT. Its protein is CASSSRVSIMNTEAFF.

This clone was recorded a few times. The rearrangement uses TRBV6-2 or TRBV6-3 and TRBJ2-5; D remains unclear. Trimming removed 2 bases from V and 2 bases from J, with 12 bases in between. Germline CDR1 is MNHEY and CDR2 is SVGEGT. This CDR3 is built from 15 residues. The CDR3 sequence: CASSYPRRGQETQYF. The CDR3 DNA is TGTGCCAGCAGTTACCCCCGCAGAGGACAAGAGACCCAGTACTTC.

For this clone: This specimen includes other DNA sequences encoding the same CDR3. The chain combines TRBV19 with TRBJ1-5; the D is unclear. The CDR3 length is 13 residues. The germline V gene has CDR1 LNHDA and CDR2 SQIVND (reference sequence). Trimming removed 2 bases from V and 4 bases from J, with 6 bases in between. In DNA form, the CDR3 reads TGTGCCAGTAGTATACGTTTTAATCAGCCCCAGCATTTT. Residues: CASSIRFNQPQHF.

The chain employs TRBV6-4 and TRBJ1-2, with 9 positions matching TRBD1. The trim removed 5 bases at V and 9 bases at J, leaving 7 bases unmatched. Germline assignment: CDR1 MRHNA and CDR2 SNTAGT. This CDR3 region has 13 residues. CDR3 sequence reads: CASSPGTGNSYTF. The CDR3 DNA reads as TGTGCCAGCAGTCCCGGGACAGGGAATAGCTACACCTTC.

The chain has TRBV11-2 and TRBJ1-2, with D possibly being TRBD1 (6 bases). Trimming pared 5 bases from V and 7 bases from J, leaving 11 bases between. Germline loops: CDR1 SGHAT, CDR2 FQNNGV. The length of the CDR3 is 12 residues. In nucleotides, the CDR3 is TGTGCCAGCAGCCCCAGGGGTGGTGGCTACACCTTC. It yields the protein CASSPRGGGYTF.

The chain employs TRBV6-2 or TRBV6-3 and TRBJ1-2; D is uncertain. Germline values: CDR1 MNHEY, CDR2 SVGEGT. The length of the CDR3 is 15 residues. V lost 4 bases and J lost 4, with 16 bases in between. CDR3 sequence (DNA): TGTGCCAGCAGTTTGTCCGGGAGCCGTGCCTATGGCTACACCTTC. The encoded protein is CASSLSGSRAYGYTF.

This chain links TRBV28 with TRBJ1-5; 9 bases line up with TRBD1. Losses at the gene ends were 5 bases for V and 2 bases for J; bases not matched to a gene: 4. In germline, CDR1 is MDHEN, CDR2 SYDVKM. The CDR3 has 15 residues. The CDR3 here is CASSRRDRGNQPQHF. The DNA of the CDR3 is TGTGCCAGCAGTAGACGGGACAGGGGCAATCAGCCCCAGCATTTT. Supplemented by reference TRBV28 and TRBJ1-5, the full variable domain reads DVKVTQSSRYLVKRTGEKVFLECVQDMDHENMFWYRQDPGLGLRLIYFSYDVKMKEKGDIPEGYSVSREKKERFSLILESASTNQTSMYLCASSRRDRGNQPQHFGDGTRLSIL.

CDR3 nucleotides: TGTGCCAGCAGGCGGGGGGCTGAAGCTTTCTTT. It encodes CASRRGAEAFF. The chain uses TRBV6-5 and TRBJ1-1, with a possible D match to TRBD1 (5 bases). Germline V CDR1 and CDR2: MNHEY, SVGAGI. Trimming cost V 6 bases and J 6 bases, with 8 bases left between them. CDR3 length: 11 amino acids.

This clone occurred once. The CDR3 sequence: CASSAAPGTGYYEQYF. CDR3 nucleotide sequence: TGTGCCAGTAGTGCCGCCCCCGGGACAGGCTACTACGAGCAGTACTTC. This rearrangement joins TRBV19 to TRBJ2-7; TRBD1 aligns across 8 bases. The length of the CDR3 is 16 residues. Germline-derived CDR1 and CDR2 are LNHDA and SQIVND (reference sequence). J gave up 3 bases and V 5 bases, and 12 bases lay outside the gene matches.

This clone appeared once. The J gene is TRBJ2-7, the V gene TRBV28, with TRBD1 matching over 8 bases. Germline V gene sequence: CDR1 MDHEN, CDR2 SYDVKM. V trimming: 6 bases; J trimming: 2 bases; junction bases outside the gene matches: 6. The CDR3 has 14 amino acids. For the CDR3, the DNA is TGTGCCAGCAGATATGGGGACAGGACCTACGAGCAGTACTTC. Its translation is CASRYGDRTYEQYF.